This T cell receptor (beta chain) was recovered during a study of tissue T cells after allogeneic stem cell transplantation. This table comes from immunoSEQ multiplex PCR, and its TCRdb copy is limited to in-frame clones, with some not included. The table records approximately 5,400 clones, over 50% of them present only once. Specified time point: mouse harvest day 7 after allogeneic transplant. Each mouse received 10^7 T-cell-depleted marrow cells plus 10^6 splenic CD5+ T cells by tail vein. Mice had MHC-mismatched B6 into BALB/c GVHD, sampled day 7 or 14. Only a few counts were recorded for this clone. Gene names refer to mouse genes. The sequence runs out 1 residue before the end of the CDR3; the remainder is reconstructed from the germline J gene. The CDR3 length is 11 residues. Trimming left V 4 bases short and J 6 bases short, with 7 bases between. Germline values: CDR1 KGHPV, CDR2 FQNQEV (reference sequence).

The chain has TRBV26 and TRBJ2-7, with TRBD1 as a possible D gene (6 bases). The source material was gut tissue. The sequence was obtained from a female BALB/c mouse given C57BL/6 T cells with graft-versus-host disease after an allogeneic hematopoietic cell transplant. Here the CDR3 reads CASSQGVEQYF. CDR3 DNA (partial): TGTGCCAGCAGTCAGGGGGTTGAACAGTAC.